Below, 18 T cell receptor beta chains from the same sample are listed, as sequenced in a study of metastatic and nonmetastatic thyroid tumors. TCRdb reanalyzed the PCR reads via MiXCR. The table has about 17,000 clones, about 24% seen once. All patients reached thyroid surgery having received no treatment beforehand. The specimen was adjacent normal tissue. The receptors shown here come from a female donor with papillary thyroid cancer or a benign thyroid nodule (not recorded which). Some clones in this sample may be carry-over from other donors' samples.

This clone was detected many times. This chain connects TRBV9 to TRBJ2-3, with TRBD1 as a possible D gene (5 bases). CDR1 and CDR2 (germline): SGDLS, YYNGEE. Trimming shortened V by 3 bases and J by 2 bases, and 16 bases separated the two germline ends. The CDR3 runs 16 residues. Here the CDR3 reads CASSAGARAPTDTQYF. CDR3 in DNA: TGTGCCAGCAGCGCTGGGGCCCGGGCCCCCACAGATACGCAGTATTTT.

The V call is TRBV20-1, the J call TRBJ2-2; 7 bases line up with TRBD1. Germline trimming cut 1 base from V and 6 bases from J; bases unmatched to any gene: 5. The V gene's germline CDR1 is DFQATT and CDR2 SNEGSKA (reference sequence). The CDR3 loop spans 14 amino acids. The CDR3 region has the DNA TGCAGTGCTAGAGGTCAGGGGGAGCCCGGGGAGCTGTTTTTT. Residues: CSARGQGEPGELFF.

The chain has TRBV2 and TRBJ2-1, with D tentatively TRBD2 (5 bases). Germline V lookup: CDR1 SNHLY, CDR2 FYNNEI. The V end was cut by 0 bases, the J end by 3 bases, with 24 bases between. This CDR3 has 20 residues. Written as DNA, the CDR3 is TGTGCCAGCAGTGAAGCCGGCATAGGGTGTAGAGGGATCTACTACAATGAGCAGTTCTTC. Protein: CASSEAGIGCRGIYYNEQFF. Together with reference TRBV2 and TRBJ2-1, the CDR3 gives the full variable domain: EPEVTQTPSHQVTQMGQEVILRCVPISNHLYFYWYRQILGQKVEFLVSFYNNEISEKSEIFDDQFSVERPDGSNFTLKIRSTKLEDSAMYFCASSEAGIGCRGIYYNEQFFGPGTRLTVL.

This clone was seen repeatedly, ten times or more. CDR3 sequence (DNA): TGTGCCACCAGTGATGTTGGGGGCACAGATACGCAGTATTTT. This gives the protein CATSDVGGTDTQYF. This rearrangement joins TRBV24-1 to TRBJ2-3, with D unclear. The V gene lost 3 bases and the J gene lost 1 base, with 7 bases spanning the gap. Germline-derived CDR1 and CDR2 are KGHDR and SFDVKD. The CDR3 length is 14 residues.

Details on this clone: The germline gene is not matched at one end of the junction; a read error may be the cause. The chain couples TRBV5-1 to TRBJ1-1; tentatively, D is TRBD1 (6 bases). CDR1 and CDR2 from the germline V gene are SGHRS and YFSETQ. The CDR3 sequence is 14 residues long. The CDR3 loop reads CASTRDILNTEAFF. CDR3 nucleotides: TGCGCCAGCACCAGGGACATATTGAACACTGAGGCTTTCTTT.

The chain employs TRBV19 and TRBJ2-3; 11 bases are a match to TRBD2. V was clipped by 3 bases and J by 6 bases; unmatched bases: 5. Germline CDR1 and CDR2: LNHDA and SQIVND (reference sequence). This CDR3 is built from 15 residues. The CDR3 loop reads CASSILAGGGDTQYF. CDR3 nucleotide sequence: TGTGCCAGTAGTATCCTAGCGGGAGGCGGCGATACGCAGTATTTT.

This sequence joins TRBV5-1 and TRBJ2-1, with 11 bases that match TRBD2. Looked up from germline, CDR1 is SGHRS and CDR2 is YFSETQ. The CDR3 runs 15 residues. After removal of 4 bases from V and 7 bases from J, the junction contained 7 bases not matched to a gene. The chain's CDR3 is CASSLRTSGSNEQFF. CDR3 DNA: TGCGCCAGCAGCCTTAGGACTAGCGGGTCTAATGAGCAGTTCTTC.

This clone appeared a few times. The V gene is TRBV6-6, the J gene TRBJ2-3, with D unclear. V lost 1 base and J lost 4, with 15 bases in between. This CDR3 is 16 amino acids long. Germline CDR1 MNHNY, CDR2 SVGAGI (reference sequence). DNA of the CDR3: TGTGCCAGCAGTTACTTGTTGGCAGATCGTGCAGATACGCAGTATTTT. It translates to CASSYLLADRADTQYF.

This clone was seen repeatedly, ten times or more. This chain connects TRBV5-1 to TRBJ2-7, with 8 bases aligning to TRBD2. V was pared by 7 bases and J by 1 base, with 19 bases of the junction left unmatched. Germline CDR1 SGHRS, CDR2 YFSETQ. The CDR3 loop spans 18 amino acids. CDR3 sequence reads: CASRGGGLAGGFSYEQYF. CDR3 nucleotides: TGCGCCAGCCGAGGTGGGGGGCTTGCGGGAGGTTTTTCCTACGAGCAGTACTTC.

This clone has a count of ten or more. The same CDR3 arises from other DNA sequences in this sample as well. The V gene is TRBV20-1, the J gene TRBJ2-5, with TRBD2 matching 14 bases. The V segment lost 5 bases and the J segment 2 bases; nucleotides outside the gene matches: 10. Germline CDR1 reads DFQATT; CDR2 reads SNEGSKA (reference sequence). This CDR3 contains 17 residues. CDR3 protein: CSAPGTSGRGGQETQYF. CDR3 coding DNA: TGCAGTGCTCCAGGGACTAGCGGGAGAGGAGGGCAAGAGACCCAGTACTTC.

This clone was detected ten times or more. The CDR3 region has the DNA TGTGCCTGGAGTAGAGGGGACCCGAACACTGAAGCTTTCTTT. Its protein product is CAWSRGDPNTEAFF. The chain recombines TRBV30 with TRBJ1-1; a possible D gene is TRBD1 (5 bases). The CDR3 spans 14 residues. Trimming pared 2 bases from V and 1 base from J, leaving 11 bases between. Germline CDR1 and CDR2: GTSNPN and SVGIG (reference sequence).

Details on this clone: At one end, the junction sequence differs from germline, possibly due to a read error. CDR3 residues: CSANPQGGRGLNTGELFF. The DNA for the CDR3 is TGCAGTGCTAACCCACAAGGCGGGAGAGGCCTAAACACAGGGGAGCTGTTTTTT. This chain links TRBV20-1 with TRBJ2-2, with 7 bases that match TRBD2. This CDR3 spans 18 amino acids. CDR1 and CDR2 from the germline V gene are DFQATT and SNEGSKA (reference sequence).

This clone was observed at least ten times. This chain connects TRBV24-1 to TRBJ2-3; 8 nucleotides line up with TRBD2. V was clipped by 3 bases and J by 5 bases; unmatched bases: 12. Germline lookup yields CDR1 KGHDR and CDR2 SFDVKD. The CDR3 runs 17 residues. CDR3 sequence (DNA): TGTGCCACCAGTGATACCAGGGGAGCGGGAGCGATAGATACGCAGTATTTT. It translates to CATSDTRGAGAIDTQYF.

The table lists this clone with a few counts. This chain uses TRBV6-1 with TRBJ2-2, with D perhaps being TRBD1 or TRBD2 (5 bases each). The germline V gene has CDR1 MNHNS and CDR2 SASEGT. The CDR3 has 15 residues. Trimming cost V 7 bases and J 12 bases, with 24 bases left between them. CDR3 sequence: CASIRGVTTQGQLFF. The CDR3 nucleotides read TGTGCCAGCATAAGGGGAGTTACTACCCAAGGGCAGCTGTTTTTT.

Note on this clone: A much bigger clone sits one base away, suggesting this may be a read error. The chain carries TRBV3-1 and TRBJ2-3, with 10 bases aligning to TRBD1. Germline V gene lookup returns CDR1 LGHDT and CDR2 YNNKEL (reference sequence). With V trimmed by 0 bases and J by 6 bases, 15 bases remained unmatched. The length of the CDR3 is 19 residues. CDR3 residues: CASSQDWWDRGVDVDTQYF. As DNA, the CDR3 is TGTGCCAGCAGCCAAGATTGGTGGGACAGGGGCGTTGACGTGGATACGCAGTATTTT.

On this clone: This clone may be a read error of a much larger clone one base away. CDR3 in amino acids: CASSLGPLTGELLF. The CDR3 bases are TGTGCCAGCAGCCTCGGTCCCCTCACCGGGGAGCTGCTTTTT. This chain joins TRBV3-1 and TRBJ2-2, with D possibly being TRBD2 (5 bases). CDR3 length: 14 residues. Looked up from germline, CDR1 is LGHDT and CDR2 is YNNKEL (reference sequence).

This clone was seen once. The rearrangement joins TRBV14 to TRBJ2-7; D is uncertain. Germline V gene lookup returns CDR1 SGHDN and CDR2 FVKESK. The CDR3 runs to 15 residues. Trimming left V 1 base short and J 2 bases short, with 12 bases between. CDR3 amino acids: CASSQGRLNTYEQYF. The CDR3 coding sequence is TGTGCCAGCAGCCAAGGGCGTCTCAATACCTACGAGCAGTACTTC.

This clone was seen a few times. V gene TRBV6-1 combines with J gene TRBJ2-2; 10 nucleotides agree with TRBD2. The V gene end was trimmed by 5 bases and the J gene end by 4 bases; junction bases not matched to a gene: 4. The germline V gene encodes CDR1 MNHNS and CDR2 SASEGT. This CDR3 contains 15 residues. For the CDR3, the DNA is TGTGCCAGCAGTTTAAGGACTAGCGGCACCGGGGAGCTGTTTTTT. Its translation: CASSLRTSGTGELFF.